This entry features one T cell receptor beta chain sequence. Its antigen is unidentified. CDR1 and CDR2 (germline): SGHVS, FQNEAQ. V was pared by 3 bases and J by 6 bases, with 11 bases between. The CDR3 covers 14 residues. The record originates from a study of T cell responses to AZD1222 COVID-19 vaccine. Points from the study as a whole: Vaccine-associated CD4 TCRs spanned spike, dominant at 160-218 and 743-854. Most donors were white British, females outnumbered males, and clonal diversity was possibly underestimated.

Assay: immunoSEQ multiplex PCR; the TCRdb copy retains only in-frame clones and omits some. The table shows approximately 92,000 clones, with about nine tenths occurring only once. The sample was peripheral blood, taken on day 0 of AZD1222 vaccination. This rearrangement joins TRBV7-8 to TRBJ1-4; D is unresolved. The source is an adult in good health. CDR3: CASSLVGSYEKLFF. CDR3 sequence (DNA): TGTGCCAGCAGCTTGGTAGGGAGCTATGAAAAACTGTTTTTT.